This is a list of T cell receptor beta chains from one sample in a study of technical replicates of blood from several donors. TCRdb's table, derived via immunoSEQ multiplex PCR, lists solely in-frame clones and lacks some. The sample has roughly 61,000 clones, about 97% seen once; the top ten hold 0.19%. The sample consisted of T cells isolated from PBMCs. The receptors originated from a human donor in good health. The CDR3 runs from the conserved cysteine through the conserved F or W. D genes are given only for firm matches. Clone size is given for some rows only: seen once, a few or many times, or a class if the clone is expanded.

J gene	V gene	D gene	clone size	CDR3 protein	CDR3 DNA
TRBJ2-3	TRBV7-6	-	-	CASSLEIGTDTQYF	TGTGCCAGCAGCTTAGAGATAGGCACAGATACGCAGTATTTT
TRBJ1-1	TRBV2	TRBD1	-	CASSVRQGGVEAFF	TGTGCCAGCAGTGTCCGACAGGGGGGAGTTGAAGCTTTCTTT
TRBJ2-7	TRBV29-1	TRBD2	-	CSVERLAGEPYEQYF	TGCAGCGTTGAACGCCTAGCGGGAGAGCCCTACGAGCAGTACTTC
TRBJ2-7	TRBV6-6	TRBD1	-	CASSYPAGTGAHEQYF	TGTGCCAGCAGTTACCCCGCCGGGACAGGGGCCCACGAGCAGTACTTC
TRBJ1-1	TRBV5-6	TRBD1	-	CASSLPTGGTEAFF	TGTGCCAGCAGCTTACCCACAGGGGGCACTGAAGCTTTCTTT
TRBJ1-4	TRBV7-9	-	once	CASSSFRQGSEKLFF	TGTGCCAGCAGCTCGTTCCGGCAGGGTAGTGAAAAACTGTTTTTT
TRBJ1-5	TRBV7-9	-	-	CASSSGEQPQHF	TGTGCCAGCAGCTCCGGGGAACAGCCCCAGCATTTT
TRBJ2-7	TRBV6-1	-	-	CASSGSGAGQTSYEQYF	TGTGCCAGCAGTGGTTCTGGGGCAGGGCAGACCTCCTACGAGCAGTACTTC
TRBJ2-7	TRBV9	TRBD1	once	CASSVTGDDYEQYF	TGTGCCAGCAGCGTGACAGGGGATGACTACGAGCAGTACTTC
TRBJ2-1	TRBV6-1	TRBD2	-	CASGGLGGSYEQFF	TGTGCCAGCGGGGGACTAGGCGGGAGCTATGAGCAGTTCTTC
TRBJ2-5	TRBV19	-	once	CASRGLQSPQETQYF	TGTGCCAGTCGCGGACTCCAAAGCCCCCAAGAGACCCAGTACTTC
TRBJ1-1	TRBV30	-	-	CAWSVLRTGEAFF	TGTGCCTGGAGTGTATTACGGACGGGGGAAGCTTTCTTT
TRBJ2-2	TRBV5-1	-	-	CASSLSGPGELFF	TGCGCCAGCAGCTTGAGCGGTCCCGGGGAGCTGTTTTTT
TRBJ1-5	TRBV18	-	-	CASSRTAGSGDSQPQHF	TGTGCCAGCTCACGAACAGCAGGATCAGGGGATAGTCAGCCCCAGCATTTT
TRBJ2-7	TRBV6-6	-	-	CASRRENLYEQYF	TGTGCCAGCAGGCGCGAAAACCTCTACGAGCAGTACTTC
TRBJ1-1	TRBV11-3	-	-	CASRNGAGLTEAFF	TGTGCCAGCAGGAACGGAGCGGGGTTAACTGAAGCTTTCTTT
TRBJ2-2	TRBV18	-	-	CASSGTNTGELFF	TGTGCCAGCTCCGGGACAAACACCGGGGAGCTGTTTTTT
TRBJ2-2	TRBV2	TRBD1	-	CASFLGQAPGELFF	TGTGCCAGCTTTCTGGGACAGGCCCCCGGGGAGCTGTTTTTT
TRBJ2-1	TRBV7-8	TRBD2	few	CASSLLAGGPLINEQFF	TGTGCCAGCAGCTTATTAGCGGGAGGGCCGTTGATCAATGAGCAGTTCTTC
TRBJ1-3	TRBV5-4	TRBD1	-	CASSPGTGIGNTIYF	TGTGCCAGCAGCCCCGGGACAGGGATTGGAAACACCATATATTTT
TRBJ1-2	TRBV29-1	TRBD1	once	CSVVTQETTGEGYTF	TGCAGCGTTGTAACACAAGAGACGACAGGGGAGGGCTACACCTTC
TRBJ1-2	TRBV18	TRBD1	-	CASSPSTGDYGYTF	TGTGCCAGCTCACCAAGCACAGGGGACTATGGCTACACCTTC
TRBJ2-7	TRBV4-1	-	-	CASSQGRVESWSYEQYF	TGCGCCAGCAGCCAAGGGAGGGTTGAGTCTTGGTCGTACGAGCAGTACTTC
TRBJ2-5	TRBV28	-	-	CASSLAGGETQYF	TGTGCCAGCAGTTTAGCCGGAGGGGAGACCCAGTACTTC
TRBJ1-4	TRBV30	-	-	CAWSGPTGSGYEKLFF	TGTGCCTGGAGCGGGCCCACAGGGAGCGGTTACGAAAAACTGTTTTTT
TRBJ2-7	TRBV28	TRBD1	-	CASSLDRGTEQYF	TGTGCCAGCAGTTTGGACAGGGGGACCGAGCAGTACTTC
TRBJ1-4	TRBV13	TRBD1	-	CASSLGPDRGRISNEKLFF	TGTGCCAGCAGCTTAGGCCCGGACAGGGGGCGCATATCTAATGAAAAACTGTTTTTT
TRBJ1-2	TRBV4-2	-	-	CASSQVGANYGYTF	TGTGCCAGCAGCCAAGTCGGAGCAAACTATGGCTACACCTTC
TRBJ2-1	TRBV7-9	TRBD2	-	CASSLGTSGYEQFF	TGTGCCAGCAGCTTAGGGACTAGCGGATATGAGCAGTTCTTC
TRBJ1-1	TRBV6-1	-	-	CASRGFRGWTEAFF	TGTGCCAGCAGAGGGTTCAGGGGATGGACTGAAGCTTTCTTT
TRBJ1-1	TRBV13	-	once	CASSQGMNTEAFF	TGTGCCAGCAGTCAGGGGATGAACACTGAAGCTTTCTTT
TRBJ2-7	TRBV6-1	TRBD2	few	CASRLGGGPYEQYF	TGTGCCAGCAGGTTGGGGGGAGGGCCCTACGAGCAGTACTTC
TRBJ2-2	TRBV6-5	TRBD2	-	CASWGSGRGELFF	TGTGCCAGCTGGGGGAGCGGGAGGGGGGAGCTGTTTTTT
TRBJ1-2	TRBV5-6	-	-	CASSLARPSGYTF	TGTGCCAGCAGCTTGGCCAGGCCTTCAGGCTACACCTTC
TRBJ2-3	TRBV29-1	-	-	CSGHRDITDTQYF	TGCAGCGGCCATCGGGACATCACAGATACGCAGTATTTT
TRBJ2-3	TRBV6-4	-	-	CASSVTRGSTDTQYF	TGTGCCAGCAGTGTAACCAGGGGAAGCACAGATACGCAGTATTTT
TRBJ1-2	TRBV6-1	-	-	CASRLDTVLYGYTF	TGTGCCAGCAGATTAGACACAGTTCTCTATGGCTACACCTTC
TRBJ1-1	TRBV19	-	-	CASSQTQAPNTEAFF	TGTGCCAGTAGTCAAACACAGGCCCCGAACACTGAAGCTTTCTTT
TRBJ2-7	TRBV25-1	-	-	CASSPGTLGTEQYF	TGTGCCAGCAGTCCCGGGACACTGGGCACCGAGCAGTACTTC
TRBJ2-1	TRBV14	TRBD2	few	CASSQVSGRDEQFF	TGTGCCAGCAGCCAAGTGTCCGGGAGGGATGAGCAGTTCTTC
TRBJ2-1	TRBV6-4	TRBD2	-	CASSDEASGGYNEQFF	TGTGCCAGCAGTGACGAGGCCAGCGGGGGATACAATGAGCAGTTCTTC
TRBJ2-7	TRBV19	-	once	CASSITGKIHEQYF	TGTGCCAGTAGTATTACCGGTAAAATCCACGAGCAGTACTTC
TRBJ2-1	TRBV7-3	TRBD2	-	CASSPTSGEPLEGSNEQFF	TGTGCCAGCAGCCCGACTAGCGGGGAACCTTTGGAAGGTAGCAATGAGCAGTTCTTC
TRBJ1-5	TRBV30	-	-	CAWSEGGPQPQHF	TGTGCCTGGAGTGAGGGCGGGCCTCAGCCCCAGCATTTT
TRBJ1-2	TRBV28	-	-	CASRPQSGYGYTF	TGTGCCAGCAGGCCTCAATCCGGCTATGGCTACACCTTC
TRBJ2-1	TRBV6-6	-	-	CASRTRPQRNEQFF	TGTGCCAGCAGAACTAGACCCCAACGTAATGAGCAGTTCTTC
TRBJ1-1	TRBV6-1	-	-	CASSNPNTEAFF	TGTGCCAGCAGCAATCCGAACACTGAAGCTTTCTTT
TRBJ2-3	TRBV28	TRBD2	-	CASSPHRLAGGPYTDTQYF	TGTGCCAGCAGTCCGCACCGACTAGCGGGGGGTCCTTACACAGATACGCAGTATTTT
TRBJ1-5	TRBV9	-	-	CASSVDDGNQPQHF	TGTGCCAGCAGCGTCGATGACGGGAATCAGCCCCAGCATTTT
TRBJ1-4	TRBV7-9	-	-	CASREGLRGRTNEKLFF	TGTGCCAGCCGTGAGGGACTTCGAGGGAGGACTAATGAAAAACTGTTTTTT
TRBJ2-7	TRBV29-1	TRBD1	-	CSVGGGTGAYEQYF	TGCAGCGTGGGGGGAGGGACAGGGGCCTACGAGCAGTACTTC
TRBJ1-5	TRBV29-1	-	-	CSVVYSGGNQPQHF	TGCAGCGTTGTTTACTCGGGGGGGAATCAGCCCCAGCATTTT
TRBJ2-1	TRBV30	-	-	CAWMSILNEQFF	TGTGCCTGGATGTCCATTTTGAATGAGCAGTTCTTC
TRBJ2-5	TRBV10-1	-	-	CASSARNQETQYF	TGCGCCAGCAGTGCCAGGAACCAAGAGACCCAGTACTTC
TRBJ2-3	TRBV10-2	-	-	CASQELRGSDTQYF	TGCGCCAGCCAGGAGCTTCGGGGATCAGATACGCAGTATTTT